These T cell receptor beta chains were read from a single sample in a study of OX40 agonist ivuxolimab in advanced cancers. Sequenced by immunoSEQ multiplex PCR; TCRdb stores in-frame clones only, minus some. The sample lists fewer than 65,000 clones; around 89% were seen once. The input for sequencing was CD4+ or CD8+ T cells sorted from blood, taken in a trial of the OX40 agonist ivuxolimab. The receptors here all came from an adult with an advanced solid tumor such as melanoma, head and neck, liver or kidney cancer. The CDR3 runs from the conserved cysteine through the conserved F or W. Fields, in order: V gene, D gene, J gene, clone size, CDR3 DNA, CDR3 protein. D genes are given only for firm matches. For some rows the clone size is stated as once, few or many, or as a class when expanded; others skip it.

V: TRBV28
D: TRBD1
J: TRBJ2-7
size: once
DNA: TGTGCCAGCAGTGTGGACAGGAACGAGCAGTACTTC
CDR3: CASSVDRNEQYF

V: TRBV6-5
D: TRBD2
J: TRBJ2-7
size: .
DNA: TGTGCCAGCAGTTCCGGACTAGCGGGGACCTACGAGCAGTACTTC
CDR3: CASSSGLAGTYEQYF

V: TRBV6-6
D: .
J: TRBJ2-7
size: .
DNA: TGTGCCAGCAGTTACGCAGGGCCGCAAGGATACGAGCAGTACTTC
CDR3: CASSYAGPQGYEQYF

V: TRBV5-5
D: .
J: TRBJ2-7
size: .
DNA: TGTGCCAGCAGCCCTCAAGGGCCCTACGAGCAGTACTTC
CDR3: CASSPQGPYEQYF

V: TRBV27
D: .
J: TRBJ2-2
size: .
DNA: TGTGCCAGCAGTTTAAGAGTAACCGGGGAGCTGTTTTTT
CDR3: CASSLRVTGELFF

V: TRBV28
D: TRBD1
J: TRBJ2-5
size: .
DNA: TGTGCCAGCAGCCGACAGGGCGGGGAGACCCAGTACTTC
CDR3: CASSRQGGETQYF

V: TRBV4-1
D: TRBD1
J: TRBJ1-5
size: .
DNA: TGCGCCAGCAGCCAAGATCCCGGCAGGGGGCGCATTCAGCCCCAGCATTTT
CDR3: CASSQDPGRGRIQPQHF

V: TRBV1
D: .
J: TRBJ2-3
size: .
DNA: TGCACCAGCAGCCAAGATCGGTATGGGACTAGACTCACAGATACGCAGTATTTT
CDR3: CTSSQDRYGTRLTDTQYF

V: TRBV6-5
D: .
J: TRBJ2-5
size: .
DNA: TGTGCCAGCAGTTACTCGTATGTGGGCAAGGAGACCCAGTACTTC
CDR3: CASSYSYVGKETQYF

V: TRBV18
D: .
J: TRBJ1-2
size: once
DNA: TGTGCCAGCTCGAAGGACACGGCGGATGGCTACACCTTC
CDR3: CASSKDTADGYTF

V: TRBV4-2
D: TRBD2
J: TRBJ2-1
size: .
DNA: TGTGCCAGCAGCCAAGAACGGGGGGTGGGGAGGGATGAGCAGTTCTTC
CDR3: CASSQERGVGRDEQFF

V: TRBV30
D: TRBD2
J: TRBJ2-7
size: .
DNA: TGTGCCTGGAGTCGCGGTCCGGGACTAGTGGACGAGCAGTACTTC
CDR3: CAWSRGPGLVDEQYF

V: TRBV7-2
D: .
J: TRBJ2-5
size: .
DNA: TGTGCCAGCAGCTTAGTGCCGGGATGGTACGAGACCCAGTACTTC
CDR3: CASSLVPGWYETQYF

V: TRBV15
D: TRBD1
J: TRBJ1-5
size: .
DNA: TGTGCCACCAGCAGGCGACAGGGCTTTGGCAATCAGCCCCAGCATTTT
CDR3: CATSRRQGFGNQPQHF

V: TRBV28
D: .
J: TRBJ2-5
size: .
DNA: TGTGCCAGCAGACTCCCGCGGGTGGGCCCCGAAGAGACCCAGTACTTC
CDR3: CASRLPRVGPEETQYF

V: TRBV29-1
D: .
J: TRBJ1-5
size: once
DNA: TGCAGCGTTGAAGATAAGGACAGATACTATAGCAATCAGCCCCAGCATTTT
CDR3: CSVEDKDRYYSNQPQHF

V: TRBV6-5
D: .
J: TRBJ2-7
size: .
DNA: TGTGCCAGCAGTTACAGACAAGGGACTCTGCACGGGCAGTACTTC
CDR3: CASSYRQGTLHGQYF

V: TRBV11-2
D: .
J: TRBJ1-3
size: .
DNA: TGTGCCAGCAGCTTCCCCTCCTCTGGAAACACCATATATTTT
CDR3: CASSFPSSGNTIYF

V: TRBV5-1
D: .
J: TRBJ1-2
size: .
DNA: TGCGCCAGCAGCTTGGAAGGGGCAGCCTATGGCTACACCTTC
CDR3: CASSLEGAAYGYTF

V: TRBV19
D: TRBD1
J: TRBJ1-3
size: .
DNA: TGTGCCAGTAGTATAGCGGGACAGGGACGCTTTGGAAACACCATATATTTT
CDR3: CASSIAGQGRFGNTIYF

V: TRBV4-2
D: .
J: TRBJ1-1
size: .
DNA: TGTGCCAGCAGCCAAGAGTTCGACACTGAAGCTTTCTTT
CDR3: CASSQEFDTEAFF

V: TRBV7-3
D: TRBD1
J: TRBJ2-5
size: .
DNA: TGTGCCAGCAGCTCCGGGACAGGGGAGACCCAGTACTTC
CDR3: CASSSGTGETQYF

V: TRBV9
D: TRBD2
J: TRBJ2-5
size: .
DNA: TGTGCCAGCAATGAGGCTAGCGGGAGTGGAGAGACCCAGTACTTC
CDR3: CASNEASGSGETQYF

V: TRBV6-4
D: .
J: TRBJ1-5
size: .
DNA: TGTGCCAGCAGTGAACAGGGCGGGCAGCCCCAGCATTTT
CDR3: CASSEQGGQPQHF

V: TRBV29-1
D: .
J: TRBJ1-1
size: .
DNA: TGCAGCGTTGAAGATCGCGGACAGTTGAACACTGAAGCTTTCTTT
CDR3: CSVEDRGQLNTEAFF

V: TRBV7-6
D: TRBD1
J: TRBJ2-3
size: .
DNA: TGTGCCAGCAGCTTAGGAGGGACAGGCAACACAGATACGCAGTATTTT
CDR3: CASSLGGTGNTDTQYF

V: TRBV15
D: .
J: TRBJ2-7
size: .
DNA: TGTGCCACCAGCCGCCCGAAGGGCGGCTCCTACGAGCAGTACTTC
CDR3: CATSRPKGGSYEQYF

V: TRBV5-8
D: TRBD1
J: TRBJ1-1
size: .
DNA: TGTGCCAGCAGCACGGGACAGATGAACACTGAAGCTTTCTTT
CDR3: CASSTGQMNTEAFF

V: TRBV10-1
D: .
J: TRBJ2-1
size: .
DNA: TGCGCCAGCAGCGCCGGAGGTGAGCAGTTCTTC
CDR3: CASSAGGEQFF

V: TRBV10-3
D: .
J: TRBJ2-7
size: .
DNA: TGTGCCATCAGCCCAAGACAGGAATCCTACGAGCAGTACTTC
CDR3: CAISPRQESYEQYF

V: TRBV29-1
D: .
J: TRBJ1-1
size: .
DNA: TGCAGCGTTGCGCCGGCCAATGAAGCTTTCTTT
CDR3: CSVAPANEAFF

V: TRBV9
D: TRBD2
J: TRBJ2-1
size: .
DNA: TGTGCCAGCAGCGTAGCGGGACTAGCGGGAGGCGGTCAGTTCTTC
CDR3: CASSVAGLAGGGQFF

V: TRBV28
D: .
J: TRBJ2-3
size: .
DNA: TGTGCCAGCAGTTCCTTAGCCGGGGGGCCGAACACAGATACGCAGTATTTT
CDR3: CASSSLAGGPNTDTQYF

V: TRBV28
D: .
J: TRBJ1-1
size: .
DNA: TGTGCCAGCAGTTATGATAACCGGGGCCTAGAGACTGAAGCTTTCTTT
CDR3: CASSYDNRGLETEAFF

V: TRBV5-4
D: .
J: TRBJ2-1
size: .
DNA: TGTGCCAGCAGTTCCAACCTGGGCGATGAGCAGTTCTTC
CDR3: CASSSNLGDEQFF

V: TRBV7-3
D: .
J: TRBJ1-6
size: .
DNA: TGTGCCAGCAGCCCGGATGGGAGGTCACCCCTCCACTTT
CDR3: CASSPDGRSPLHF

V: TRBV4-1
D: TRBD2
J: TRBJ2-7
size: .
DNA: TGCGCCAGCAGCCAGGCAATTACTAGCGACGAGCAGTACTTC
CDR3: CASSQAITSDEQYF

V: TRBV15
D: .
J: TRBJ1-3
size: .
DNA: TGTGCCACCAGCAGAGATGGAAACACCATATATTTT
CDR3: CATSRDGNTIYF

V: TRBV5-1
D: TRBD1
J: TRBJ1-1
size: .
DNA: TGCGCCAGCACCTCCGGACAGGCCAGGATGAACACTGAAGCTTTCTTT
CDR3: CASTSGQARMNTEAFF

V: TRBV2
D: .
J: TRBJ2-5
size: few
DNA: TGTGCCAGCAGGAAGGTTTCCTACCAAGAGACCCAGTACTTC
CDR3: CASRKVSYQETQYF

V: TRBV15
D: .
J: TRBJ2-2
size: .
DNA: TGTGCCACCAGCAGAGACCGAACCGGGGAGCTGTTTTTT
CDR3: CATSRDRTGELFF

V: TRBV28
D: TRBD1
J: TRBJ2-3
size: once
DNA: TGTGCCAGCAGACAGGGGGCAGACACAGATACGCAGTATTTT
CDR3: CASRQGADTDTQYF

V: TRBV7-9
D: .
J: TRBJ1-3
size: .
DNA: TGTGCCAGCAGCTTAACAGCAGTATCTGGAAACACCATATATTTT
CDR3: CASSLTAVSGNTIYF

V: TRBV6-5
D: TRBD1
J: TRBJ2-5
size: .
DNA: TGTGCCAGCACGCCGGGACCAGGGGGGACCCAGTACTTC
CDR3: CASTPGPGGTQYF

V: TRBV18
D: .
J: TRBJ2-1
size: .
DNA: TGTGCCAGCTCACCAGTCTCAGGCGTTTCTAATGAGCAGTTCTTC
CDR3: CASSPVSGVSNEQFF

V: TRBV7-2
D: .
J: TRBJ2-7
size: .
DNA: TGTGCCAGCAGCTTAGCGGGAGGCCCACCCTACGAGCAGTACTTC
CDR3: CASSLAGGPPYEQYF

V: TRBV5-4
D: TRBD2
J: TRBJ2-1
size: .
DNA: TGTGCCAGCACCCTAGCGGGCCTTAACTACAATGAGCAGTTCTTC
CDR3: CASTLAGLNYNEQFF

V: TRBV7-9
D: .
J: TRBJ2-7
size: .
DNA: TGTGCCAGCAGCCCCAGCCGGGCAGATGACGAGCAGTACTTC
CDR3: CASSPSRADDEQYF

V: TRBV9
D: .
J: TRBJ2-3
size: .
DNA: TGTGCCAGCAGCGTAGGCCTCAAATACACAGATACGCAGTATTTT
CDR3: CASSVGLKYTDTQYF

V: TRBV4-1
D: TRBD2
J: TRBJ2-5
size: .
DNA: TGCGCCAGCAGCCATGCGGGGGGTCAAGAGACCCAGTACTTC
CDR3: CASSHAGGQETQYF

V: TRBV28
D: .
J: TRBJ1-2
size: .
DNA: TGTGCCACCGGGGATTTTAACTATGGCTACACCTTC
CDR3: CATGDFNYGYTF

V: TRBV5-4
D: .
J: TRBJ1-2
size: .
DNA: TGTGCCAGCAGCTCAATGGGCCTCTATGGCTACACCTTC
CDR3: CASSSMGLYGYTF

V: TRBV19
D: TRBD1
J: TRBJ1-1
size: .
DNA: TGTGCCAGTAGTGGGACAGGGGGGTTGCGCACTGAAGCTTTCTTT
CDR3: CASSGTGGLRTEAFF